The T cell receptor beta chain described here comes from a study of blood T cell repertoires in COVID-19. Across the study: The United States, Italy and Spain supplied acute and convalescent COVID-19 samples. Nucleic acid was either cDNA or gDNA, and it came from T cells, B-cell-depleted T cells, or PBMCs.

Concerning this clone: Other DNA sequences in the same sample also yield this CDR3.

This CDR3 spans 13 amino acids. The V and J ends lost 0 bases and 3 bases respectively, with 5 bases between them. CDR1 MNHNY and CDR2 SVGAGI come from the germline V gene (reference sequence). Study processing details: The authors estimated nucleated cell counts from reference gene primer amplification. Here immunoSEQ multiplex PCR was the method, and the copy in TCRdb shows in-frame clones only, minus some. That table gives V, J and clone size, and the DNA gave D and trimming. The table shows roughly 240,000 clones, with around 86% occurring only once. The specimen was peripheral blood. V and J are TRBV6-6 and TRBJ1-1; no firm D call. The receptor's source is an older woman who had recovered from COVID-19. The CDR3 region has the DNA TGTGCCAGCAGTTACTCTCGGGACACTGAAGCTTTCTTT. It encodes CASSYSRDTEAFF.